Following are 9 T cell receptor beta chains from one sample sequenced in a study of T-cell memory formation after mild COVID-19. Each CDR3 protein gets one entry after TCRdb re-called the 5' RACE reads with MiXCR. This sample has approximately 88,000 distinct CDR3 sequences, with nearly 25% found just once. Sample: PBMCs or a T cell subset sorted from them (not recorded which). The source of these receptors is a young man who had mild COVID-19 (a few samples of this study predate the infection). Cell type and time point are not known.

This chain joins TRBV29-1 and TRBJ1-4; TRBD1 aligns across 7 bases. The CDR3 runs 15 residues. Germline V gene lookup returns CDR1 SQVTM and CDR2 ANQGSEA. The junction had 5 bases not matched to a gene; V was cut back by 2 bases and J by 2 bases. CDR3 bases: TGCAGCGTTGAACCCCTCAGGGGGACTAATGAAAAACTGTTTTTT. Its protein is CSVEPLRGTNEKLFF.

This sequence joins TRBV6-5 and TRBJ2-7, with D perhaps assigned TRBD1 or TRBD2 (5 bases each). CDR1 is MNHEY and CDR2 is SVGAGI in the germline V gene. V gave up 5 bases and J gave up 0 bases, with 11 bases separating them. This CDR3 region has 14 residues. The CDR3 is CASSIRGDSYEQYF. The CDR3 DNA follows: TGTGCCAGCAGTATCCGAGGGGACTCCTACGAGCAGTACTTC.

This CDR3 is CASRFGQGVFTDTQYF. The CDR3 DNA follows: TGTGCCAGCAGATTCGGACAGGGGGTTTTCACAGATACGCAGTATTTT. The chain employs TRBV21-1 and TRBJ2-3; the table calls TRBD1, which could not be checked here. TRBV21-1 counts as a pseudogene. The CDR3 sequence is 16 residues long.

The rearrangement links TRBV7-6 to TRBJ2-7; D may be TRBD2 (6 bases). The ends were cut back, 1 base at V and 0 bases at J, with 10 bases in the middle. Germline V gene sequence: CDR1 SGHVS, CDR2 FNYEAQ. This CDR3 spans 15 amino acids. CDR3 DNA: TGTGCCAGCAGCTTAGAGGGGACTTCCTCCTACGAGCAGTACTTC. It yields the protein CASSLEGTSSYEQYF.

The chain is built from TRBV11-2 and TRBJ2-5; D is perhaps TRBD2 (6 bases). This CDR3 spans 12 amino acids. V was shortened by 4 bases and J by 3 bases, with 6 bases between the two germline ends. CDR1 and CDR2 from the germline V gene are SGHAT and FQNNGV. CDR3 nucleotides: TGTGCCAGCAGCTCGGGGGAAGAGACCCAGTACTTC. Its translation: CASSSGEETQYF.

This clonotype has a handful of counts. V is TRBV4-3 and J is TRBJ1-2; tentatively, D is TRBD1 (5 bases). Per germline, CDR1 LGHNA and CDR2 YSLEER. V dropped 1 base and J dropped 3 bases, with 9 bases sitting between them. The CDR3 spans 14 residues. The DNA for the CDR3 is TGCGCCAGCAGCCAAGTCGGCAGGGACTATGGCTACACCTTC. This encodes CASSQVGRDYGYTF.

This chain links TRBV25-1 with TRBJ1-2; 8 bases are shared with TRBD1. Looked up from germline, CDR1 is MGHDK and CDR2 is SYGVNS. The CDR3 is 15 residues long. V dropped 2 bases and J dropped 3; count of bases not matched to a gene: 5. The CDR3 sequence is CASSEHRGTYYGYTF. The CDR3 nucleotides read TGTGCCAGCAGTGAACACAGGGGGACCTACTATGGCTACACCTTC.

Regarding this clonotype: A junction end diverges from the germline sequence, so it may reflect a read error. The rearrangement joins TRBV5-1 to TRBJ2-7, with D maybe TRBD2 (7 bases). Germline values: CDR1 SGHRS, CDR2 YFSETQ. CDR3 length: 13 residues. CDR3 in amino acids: CASSSGGSYKQYF. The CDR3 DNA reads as TGCGCCAGCAGCTCGGGGGGCTCCTACAAGCAGTACTTC.

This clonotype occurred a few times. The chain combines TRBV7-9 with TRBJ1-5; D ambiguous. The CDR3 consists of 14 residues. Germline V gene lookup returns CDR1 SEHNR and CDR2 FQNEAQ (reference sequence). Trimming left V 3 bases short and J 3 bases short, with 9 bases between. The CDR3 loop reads CASSFGGPNQPQHF. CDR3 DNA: TGTGCCAGCAGCTTCGGCGGACCCAATCAGCCCCAGCATTTT.